This T cell receptor beta chain was sequenced during a study of T cell responses to AZD1222 COVID-19 vaccine. Notes on this clone: Its antigen is currently unknown.

Study conclusions and caveats: Females made up more of the donors, who were largely white British, and clonal diversity may have come out too low. When two AZD1222 doses had been given, Spike-specific TCR breadth and depth rose. Seropositive AZD1222 recipients at baseline numbered only six or seven. Spike-wide vaccine-associated CD4 TCRs dominated at 160-218 and 743-854.

The CDR3 has 15 residues. V lost 1 base and J 4 bases, leaving 13 bases between the germline ends. Germline V gene sequence: CDR1 SGHRS, CDR2 YFSETQ. TCRdb keeps only in-frame clones here, not all; method: immunoSEQ multiplex PCR. Among 140,000 or so clones listed, approximately 86% were seen once. The rearrangement uses TRBV5-1 and TRBJ2-3; tentatively, D is TRBD1 (7 bases). This TCR derives from an adult who received the MenACWY meningococcal vaccine as a control. The specimen was peripheral blood, collected 28 days after the second dose of the MenACWY control vaccine. The CDR3 DNA sequence: TGCGCCAGCAGCTTGACCGGCAGGGGGGCAGATACGCAGTATTTT. The encoded protein is CASSLTGRGADTQYF.